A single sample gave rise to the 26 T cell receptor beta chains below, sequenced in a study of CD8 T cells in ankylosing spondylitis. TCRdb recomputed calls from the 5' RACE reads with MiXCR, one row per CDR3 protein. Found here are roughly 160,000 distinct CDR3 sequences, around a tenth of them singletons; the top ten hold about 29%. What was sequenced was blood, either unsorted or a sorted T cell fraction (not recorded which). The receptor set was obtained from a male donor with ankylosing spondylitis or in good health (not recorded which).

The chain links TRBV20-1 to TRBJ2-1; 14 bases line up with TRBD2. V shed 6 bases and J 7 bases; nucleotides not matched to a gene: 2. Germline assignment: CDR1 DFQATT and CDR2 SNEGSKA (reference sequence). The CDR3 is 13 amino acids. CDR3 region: CSAGLAGGNEQFF. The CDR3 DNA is TGCAGTGCCGGACTAGCGGGAGGAAATGAGCAGTTCTTC.

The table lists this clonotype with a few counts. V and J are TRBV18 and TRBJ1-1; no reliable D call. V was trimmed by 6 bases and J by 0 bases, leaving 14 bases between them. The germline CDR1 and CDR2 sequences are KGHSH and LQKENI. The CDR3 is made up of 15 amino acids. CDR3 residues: CASSREQLMNTEAFF. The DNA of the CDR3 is TGTGCCAGCTCGCGGGAACAGTTGATGAACACTGAAGCTTTCTTT.

The CDR3 nucleotides are TGTGCCAGCAGCCGGGACTTAAGAGAGACCCAGTACTTC. Amino acids: CASSRDLRETQYF. The gene calls are TRBV4-2 and TRBJ2-5; possible D gene TRBD2, 6 bases. The germline gives CDR1 LGHNA, CDR2 YNFKEQ. The CDR3 is 13 residues long. The ends were cut back, 4 bases at V and 4 bases at J, with 10 bases in the middle.

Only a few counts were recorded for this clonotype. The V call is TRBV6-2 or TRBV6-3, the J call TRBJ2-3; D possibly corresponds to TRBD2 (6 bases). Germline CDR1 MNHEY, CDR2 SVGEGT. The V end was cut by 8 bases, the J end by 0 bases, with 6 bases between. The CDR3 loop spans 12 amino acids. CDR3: CASRESTDTQYF. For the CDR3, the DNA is TGTGCCAGCCGGGAGAGCACAGATACGCAGTATTTT.

The CDR3 region has the DNA TGCGCCAGCAGCTTCGGGACAGGGAGCACCGGGGAGCTGTTTTTT. The encoded protein is CASSFGTGSTGELFF. The rearrangement uses TRBV5-1 and TRBJ2-2; 9 nucleotides agree with TRBD1. CDR3 size: 15 residues. Germline V CDR1 and CDR2: SGHRS, YFSETQ. V dropped 2 bases and J dropped 4; count of bases not matched to a gene: 3.

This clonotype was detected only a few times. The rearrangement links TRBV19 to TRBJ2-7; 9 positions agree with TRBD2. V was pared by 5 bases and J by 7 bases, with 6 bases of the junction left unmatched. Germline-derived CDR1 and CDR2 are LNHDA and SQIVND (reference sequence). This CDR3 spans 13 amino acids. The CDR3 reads CASSAGLAREQYF. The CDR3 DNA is TGTGCCAGTAGTGCCGGACTAGCGCGGGAGCAGTACTTC.

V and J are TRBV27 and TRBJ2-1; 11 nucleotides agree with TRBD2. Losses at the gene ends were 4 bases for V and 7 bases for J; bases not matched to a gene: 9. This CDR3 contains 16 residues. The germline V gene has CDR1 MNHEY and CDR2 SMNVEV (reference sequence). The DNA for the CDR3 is TGTGCCAGCAGTTACACTACTAGCGGGAGAGTAAATGAGCAGTTCTTC. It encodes CASSYTTSGRVNEQFF.

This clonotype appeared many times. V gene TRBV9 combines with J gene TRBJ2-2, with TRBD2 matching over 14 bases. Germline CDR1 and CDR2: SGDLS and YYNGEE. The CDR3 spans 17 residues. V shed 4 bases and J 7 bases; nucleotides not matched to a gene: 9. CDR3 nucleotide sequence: TGTGCCAGCAGCCCGGGACTAGCGGGAGCAGGAGGCGGGGAGCTGTTTTTT. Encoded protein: CASSPGLAGAGGGELFF.

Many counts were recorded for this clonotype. The chain's CDR3 is CASSEIRLGGELFF. The CDR3 bases are TGTGCCAGCAGTGAAATTAGACTCGGCGGGGAGCTGTTTTTT. The J gene is TRBJ2-2, the V gene TRBV6-1; no firm D call. V dropped 2 bases and J dropped 7 bases, with 11 bases sitting between them. Germline-derived CDR1 and CDR2 are MNHNS and SASEGT. CDR3 size: 14 residues.

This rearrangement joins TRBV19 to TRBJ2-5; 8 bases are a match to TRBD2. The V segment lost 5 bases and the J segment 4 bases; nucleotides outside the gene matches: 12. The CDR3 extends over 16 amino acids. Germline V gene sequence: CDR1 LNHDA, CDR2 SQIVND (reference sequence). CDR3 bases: TGTGCCAGTAGTGAAAAGCGGGAGCGGGGATCAGAGACCCAGTACTTC. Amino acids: CASSEKRERGSETQYF.

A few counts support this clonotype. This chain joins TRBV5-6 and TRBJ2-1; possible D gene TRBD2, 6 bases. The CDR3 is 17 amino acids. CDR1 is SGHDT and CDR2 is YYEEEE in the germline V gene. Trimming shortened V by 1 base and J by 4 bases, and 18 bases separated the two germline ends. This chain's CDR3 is CASSLNARGYRYNEQFF. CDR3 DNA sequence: TGTGCCAGCAGCTTGAACGCCCGGGGGTACCGGTACAATGAGCAGTTCTTC.

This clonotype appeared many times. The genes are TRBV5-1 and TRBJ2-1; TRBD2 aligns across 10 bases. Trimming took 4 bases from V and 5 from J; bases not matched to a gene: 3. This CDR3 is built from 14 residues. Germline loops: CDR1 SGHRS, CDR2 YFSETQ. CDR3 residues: CASSHGLADNEQFF. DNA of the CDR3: TGCGCCAGCAGCCACGGACTAGCGGACAATGAGCAGTTCTTC.

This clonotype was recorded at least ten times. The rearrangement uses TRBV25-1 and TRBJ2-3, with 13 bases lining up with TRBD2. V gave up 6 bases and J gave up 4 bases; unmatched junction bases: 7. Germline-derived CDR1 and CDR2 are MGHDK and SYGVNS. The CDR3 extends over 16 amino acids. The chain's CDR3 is CASSRRLAGGPDTQYF. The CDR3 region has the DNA TGTGCCAGCAGCCGCAGACTAGCGGGGGGCCCAGATACGCAGTATTTT.

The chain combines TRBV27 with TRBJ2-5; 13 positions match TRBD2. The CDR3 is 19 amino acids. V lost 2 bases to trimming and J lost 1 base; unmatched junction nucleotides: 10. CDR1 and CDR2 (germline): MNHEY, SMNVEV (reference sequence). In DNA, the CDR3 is TGTGCCAGCAGTTTAATCCCTAGGACTAGCGGGAGCCTCCAAGAGACCCAGTACTTC. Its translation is CASSLIPRTSGSLQETQYF.

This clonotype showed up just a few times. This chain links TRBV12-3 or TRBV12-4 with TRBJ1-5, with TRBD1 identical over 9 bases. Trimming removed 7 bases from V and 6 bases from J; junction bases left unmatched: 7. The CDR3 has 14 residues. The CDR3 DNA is TGTGCCAGCACCCTAGGGACAGGGAGTCAGCCCCAGCATTTT. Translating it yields CASTLGTGSQPQHF.

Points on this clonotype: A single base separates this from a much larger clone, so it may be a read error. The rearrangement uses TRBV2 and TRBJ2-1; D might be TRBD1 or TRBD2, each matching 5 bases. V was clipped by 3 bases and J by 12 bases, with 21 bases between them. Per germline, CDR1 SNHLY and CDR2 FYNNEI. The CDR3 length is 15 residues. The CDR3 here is CASSEDLDSFRTQFF. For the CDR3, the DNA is TGTGCCAGCAGTGAGGACTTAGACAGCTTCAGGACGCAGTTCTTC.

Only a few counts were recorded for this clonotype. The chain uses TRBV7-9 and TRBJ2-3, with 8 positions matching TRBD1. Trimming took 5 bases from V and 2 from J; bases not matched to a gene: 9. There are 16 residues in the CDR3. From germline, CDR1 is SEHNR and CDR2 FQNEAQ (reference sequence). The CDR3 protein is CASSPPRDRFTDTQYF. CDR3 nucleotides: TGTGCCAGCAGCCCGCCCCGGGACAGGTTCACAGATACGCAGTATTTT.

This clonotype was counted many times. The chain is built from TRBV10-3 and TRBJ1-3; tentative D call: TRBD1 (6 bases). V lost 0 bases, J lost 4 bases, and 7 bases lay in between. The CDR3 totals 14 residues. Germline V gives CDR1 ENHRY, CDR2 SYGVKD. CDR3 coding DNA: TGTGCCATCAGTGAGTCGGACAGAGGAAACACCATATATTTT. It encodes CAISESDRGNTIYF.

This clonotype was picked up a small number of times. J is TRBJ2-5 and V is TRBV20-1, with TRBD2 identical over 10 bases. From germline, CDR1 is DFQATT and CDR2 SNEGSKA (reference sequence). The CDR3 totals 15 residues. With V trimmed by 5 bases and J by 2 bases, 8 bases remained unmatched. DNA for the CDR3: TGCAGTGCTTTCCCACTAGCGGGGCCTCAAGAGACCCAGTACTTC. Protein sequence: CSAFPLAGPQETQYF.

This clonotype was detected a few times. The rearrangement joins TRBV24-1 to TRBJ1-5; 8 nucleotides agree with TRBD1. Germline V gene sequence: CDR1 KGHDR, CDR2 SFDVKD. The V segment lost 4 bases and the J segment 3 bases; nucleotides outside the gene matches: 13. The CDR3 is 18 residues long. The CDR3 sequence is CATSDPLRRTGNNQPQHF. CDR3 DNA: TGTGCCACCAGTGACCCTCTCCGAAGGACAGGGAACAATCAGCCCCAGCATTTT.

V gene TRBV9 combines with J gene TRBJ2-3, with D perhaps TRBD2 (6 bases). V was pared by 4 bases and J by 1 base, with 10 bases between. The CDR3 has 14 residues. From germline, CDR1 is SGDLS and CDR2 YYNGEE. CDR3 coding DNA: TGTGCCAGCAGCCCGCCGGGGGGCACAGATACGCAGTATTTT. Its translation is CASSPPGGTDTQYF.

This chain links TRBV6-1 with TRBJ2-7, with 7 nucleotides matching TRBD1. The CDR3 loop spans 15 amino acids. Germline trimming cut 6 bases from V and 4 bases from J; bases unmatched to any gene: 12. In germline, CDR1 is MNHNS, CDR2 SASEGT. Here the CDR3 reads CASSTQTGLVYEQYF. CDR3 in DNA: TGTGCCAGCAGCACGCAGACAGGGTTGGTTTACGAGCAGTACTTC.

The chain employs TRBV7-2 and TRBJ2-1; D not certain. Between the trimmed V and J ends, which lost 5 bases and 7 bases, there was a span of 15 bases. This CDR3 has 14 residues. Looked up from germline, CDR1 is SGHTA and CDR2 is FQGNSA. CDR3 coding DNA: TGTGCCAGCAGCGCAGTCTCGATTCAGAATGAGCAGTTCTTC. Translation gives CASSAVSIQNEQFF.

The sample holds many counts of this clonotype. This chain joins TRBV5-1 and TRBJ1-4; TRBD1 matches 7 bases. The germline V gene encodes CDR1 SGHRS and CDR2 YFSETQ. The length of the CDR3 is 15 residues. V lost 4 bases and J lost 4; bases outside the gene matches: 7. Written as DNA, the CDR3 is TGCGCCAGCAGCCGGCAGGGGGATATTAATGAAAAACTGTTTTTT. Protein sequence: CASSRQGDINEKLFF.

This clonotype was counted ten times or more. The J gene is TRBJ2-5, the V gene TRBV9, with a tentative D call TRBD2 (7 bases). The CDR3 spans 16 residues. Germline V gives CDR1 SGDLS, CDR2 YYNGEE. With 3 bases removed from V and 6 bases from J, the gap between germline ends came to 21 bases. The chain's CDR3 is CASSEPSRGGPKTQYF. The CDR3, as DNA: TGTGCCAGCAGCGAACCCTCGAGGGGGGGCCCGAAGACCCAGTACTTC.

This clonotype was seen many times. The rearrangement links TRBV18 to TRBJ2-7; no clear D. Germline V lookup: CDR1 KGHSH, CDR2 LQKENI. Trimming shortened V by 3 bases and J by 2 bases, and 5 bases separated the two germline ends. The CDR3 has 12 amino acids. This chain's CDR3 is CASSPATYEQYF. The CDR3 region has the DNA TGTGCCAGCTCACCGGCCACCTACGAGCAGTACTTC.